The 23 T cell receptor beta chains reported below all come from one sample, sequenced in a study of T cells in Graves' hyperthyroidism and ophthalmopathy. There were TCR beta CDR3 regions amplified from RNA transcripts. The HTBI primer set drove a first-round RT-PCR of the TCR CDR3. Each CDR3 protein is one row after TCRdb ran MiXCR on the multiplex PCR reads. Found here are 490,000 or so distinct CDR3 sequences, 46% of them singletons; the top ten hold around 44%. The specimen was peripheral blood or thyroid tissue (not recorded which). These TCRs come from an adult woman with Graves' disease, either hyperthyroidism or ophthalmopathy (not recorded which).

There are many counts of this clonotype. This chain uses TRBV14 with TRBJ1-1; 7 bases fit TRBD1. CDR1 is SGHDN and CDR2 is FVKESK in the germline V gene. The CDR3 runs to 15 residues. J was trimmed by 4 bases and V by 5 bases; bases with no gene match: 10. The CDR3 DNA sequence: TGTGCCAGCAGCTACTTGGGCTCAGGGGGCACTGAAGCTTTCTTT. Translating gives CASSYLGSGGTEAFF. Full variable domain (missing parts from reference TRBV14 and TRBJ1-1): EAGVTQFPSHSVIEKGQTVTLRCDPISGHDNLYWYRRVMGKEIKFLLHFVKESKQDESGMPNNRFLAERTGGTYSTLKVQPAELEDSGVYFCASSYLGSGGTEAFFGQGTRLTVV.

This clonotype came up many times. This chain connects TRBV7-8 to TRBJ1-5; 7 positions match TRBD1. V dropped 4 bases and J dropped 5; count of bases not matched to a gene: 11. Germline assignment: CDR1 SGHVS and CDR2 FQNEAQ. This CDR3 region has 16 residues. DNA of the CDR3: TGTGCCAGCAGCTCACCAGCCGGGACAGAGGATCAGCCCCAGCATTTT. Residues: CASSSPAGTEDQPQHF.

CDR3 in DNA: TGTGCCAGCAGCTCCGGTCCTCCCGGGGGGGCCCAGTACTTC. The encoded protein is CASSSGPPGGAQYF. This sequence joins TRBV7-9 and TRBJ2-5, with 8 positions matching TRBD2. CDR3 length: 14 amino acids. From germline, CDR1 is SEHNR and CDR2 FQNEAQ (reference sequence). The ends lost 4 bases at V and 9 bases at J; junction bases unmatched: 10.

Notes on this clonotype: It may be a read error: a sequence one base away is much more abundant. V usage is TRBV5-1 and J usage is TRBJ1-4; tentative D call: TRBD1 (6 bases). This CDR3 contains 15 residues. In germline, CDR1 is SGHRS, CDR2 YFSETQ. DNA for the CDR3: TGCGTCAGCAGCTCCGGGGGGCCTACTAATGAAAAACTGTTTTTT. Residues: CVSSSGGPTNEKLFF.

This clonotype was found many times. The CDR3 loop reads CATKRDDQETQYF. The CDR3 DNA follows: TGTGCCACAAAACGGGACGATCAAGAGACCCAGTACTTC. The J gene is TRBJ2-5, the V gene TRBV10-3, with D possibly being TRBD1 or TRBD2 (5 bases each). V dropped 10 bases and J dropped 2 bases, with 14 bases sitting between them. Germline values: CDR1 ENHRY, CDR2 SYGVKD. The CDR3 is 13 residues long.

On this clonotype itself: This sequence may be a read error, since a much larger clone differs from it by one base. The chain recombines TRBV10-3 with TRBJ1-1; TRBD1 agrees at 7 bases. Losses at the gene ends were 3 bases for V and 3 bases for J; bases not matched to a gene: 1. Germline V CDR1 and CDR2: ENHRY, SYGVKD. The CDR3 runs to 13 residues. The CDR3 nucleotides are TGTGCCATCAGTGACGACAGGGACACTGAAGCTTTCTTT. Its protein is CAISDDRDTEAFF.

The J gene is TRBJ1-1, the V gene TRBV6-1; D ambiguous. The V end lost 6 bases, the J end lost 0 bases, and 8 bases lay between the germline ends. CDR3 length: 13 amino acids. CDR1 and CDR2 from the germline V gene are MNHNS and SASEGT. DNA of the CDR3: TGTGCCAGCAGCCAACGGGTGAACACTGAAGCTTTCTTT. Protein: CASSQRVNTEAFF.

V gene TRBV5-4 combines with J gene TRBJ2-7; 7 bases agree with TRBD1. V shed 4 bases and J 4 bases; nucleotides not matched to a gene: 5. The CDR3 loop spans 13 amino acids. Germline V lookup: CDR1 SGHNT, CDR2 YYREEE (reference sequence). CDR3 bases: TGTGCCAGCAGCGAACAGGGGAGATACGAGCAGTACTTC. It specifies CASSEQGRYEQYF.

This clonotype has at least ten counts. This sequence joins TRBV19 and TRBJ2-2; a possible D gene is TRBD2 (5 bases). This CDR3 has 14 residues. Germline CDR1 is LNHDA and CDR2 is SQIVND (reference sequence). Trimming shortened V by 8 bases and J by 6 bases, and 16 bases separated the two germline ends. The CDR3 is CASRTISGAGELFF. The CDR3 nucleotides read TGTGCCAGTCGCACGATCTCCGGGGCCGGGGAGCTGTTTTTT.

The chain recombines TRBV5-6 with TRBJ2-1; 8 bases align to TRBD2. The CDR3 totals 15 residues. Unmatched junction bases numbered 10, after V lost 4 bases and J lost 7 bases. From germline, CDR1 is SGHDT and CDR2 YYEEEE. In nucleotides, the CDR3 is TGTGCCAGCAGCCCCGGACTAGCTATTCCGAATGAGCAGTTCTTC. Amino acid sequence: CASSPGLAIPNEQFF.

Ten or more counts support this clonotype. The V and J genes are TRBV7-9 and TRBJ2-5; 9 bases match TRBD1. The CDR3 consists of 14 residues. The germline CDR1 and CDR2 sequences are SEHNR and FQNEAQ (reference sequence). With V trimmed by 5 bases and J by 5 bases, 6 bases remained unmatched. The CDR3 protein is CASSRGQGIETQYF. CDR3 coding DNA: TGTGCCAGCAGCCGGGGACAGGGAATTGAGACCCAGTACTTC.

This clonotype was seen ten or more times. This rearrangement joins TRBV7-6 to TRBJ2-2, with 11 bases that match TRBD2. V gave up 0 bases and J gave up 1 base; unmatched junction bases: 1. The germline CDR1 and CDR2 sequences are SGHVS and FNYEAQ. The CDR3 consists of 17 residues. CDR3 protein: CASSLATSGRNTGELFF. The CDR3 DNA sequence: TGTGCCAGCAGCTTAGCCACTAGCGGGAGGAACACCGGGGAGCTGTTTTTT.

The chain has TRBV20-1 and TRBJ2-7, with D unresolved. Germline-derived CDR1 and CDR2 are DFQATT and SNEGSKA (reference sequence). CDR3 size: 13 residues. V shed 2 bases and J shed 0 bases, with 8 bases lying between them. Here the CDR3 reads CSARQLSSYEQYF. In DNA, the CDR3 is TGCAGTGCTAGACAACTCAGCTCCTACGAGCAGTACTTC.

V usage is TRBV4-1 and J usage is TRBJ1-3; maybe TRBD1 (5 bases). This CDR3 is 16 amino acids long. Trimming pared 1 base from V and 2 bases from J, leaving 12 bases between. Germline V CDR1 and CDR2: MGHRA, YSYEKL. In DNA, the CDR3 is TGCGCCAGCAGCCAAGGGGGCGGCTTAACTGGAAACACCATATATTTT. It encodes CASSQGGGLTGNTIYF.

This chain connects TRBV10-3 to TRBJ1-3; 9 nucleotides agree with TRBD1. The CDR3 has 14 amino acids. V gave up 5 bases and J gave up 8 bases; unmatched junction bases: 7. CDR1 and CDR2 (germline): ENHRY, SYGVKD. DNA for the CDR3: TGTGCCATCAGTCCGGGACAGGGTATCTACACCATATATTTT. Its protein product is CAISPGQGIYTIYF.

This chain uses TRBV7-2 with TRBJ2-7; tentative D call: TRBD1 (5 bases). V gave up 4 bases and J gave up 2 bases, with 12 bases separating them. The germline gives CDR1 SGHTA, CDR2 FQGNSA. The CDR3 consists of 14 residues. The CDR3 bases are TGTGCCAGCAGCTCCCCAGGGCGAACCTACGAGCAGTACTTC. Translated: CASSSPGRTYEQYF. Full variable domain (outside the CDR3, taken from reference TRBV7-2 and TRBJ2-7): GAGVSQSPSNKVTEKGKDVELRCDPISGHTALYWYRQSLGQGLEFLIYFQGNSAPDKSGLPSDRFSAERTGGSVSTLTIQRTQQEDSAVYLCASSSPGRTYEQYFGPGTRLTVT.

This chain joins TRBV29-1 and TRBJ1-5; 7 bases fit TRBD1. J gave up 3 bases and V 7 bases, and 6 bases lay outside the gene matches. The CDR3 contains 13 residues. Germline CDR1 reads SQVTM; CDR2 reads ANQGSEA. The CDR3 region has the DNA TGCAGCGCCCTACAGGGGCACAATCAGCCCCAGCATTTT. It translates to CSALQGHNQPQHF.

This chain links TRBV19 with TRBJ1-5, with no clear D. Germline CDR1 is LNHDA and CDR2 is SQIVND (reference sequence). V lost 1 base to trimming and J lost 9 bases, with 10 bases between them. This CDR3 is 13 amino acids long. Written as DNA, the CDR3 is TGTGCCAGTAGTATAGTAAGTCCTAGGCCCCAGCATTTT. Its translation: CASSIVSPRPQHF. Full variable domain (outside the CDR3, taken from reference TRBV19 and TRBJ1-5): DGGITQSPKYLFRKEGQNVTLSCEQNLNHDAMYWYRQDPGQGLRLIYYSQIVNDFQKGDIAEGYSVSREKKESFPLTVTSAQKNPTAFYLCASSIVSPRPQHFGDGTRLSIL.

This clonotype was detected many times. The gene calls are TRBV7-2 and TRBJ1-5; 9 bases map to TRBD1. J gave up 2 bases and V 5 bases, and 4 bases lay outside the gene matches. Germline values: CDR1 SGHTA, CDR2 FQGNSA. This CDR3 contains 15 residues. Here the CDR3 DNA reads TGTGCCAGCAGCGTACAGGGGGCAGGCAATCAGCCCCAGCATTTT. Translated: CASSVQGAGNQPQHF.

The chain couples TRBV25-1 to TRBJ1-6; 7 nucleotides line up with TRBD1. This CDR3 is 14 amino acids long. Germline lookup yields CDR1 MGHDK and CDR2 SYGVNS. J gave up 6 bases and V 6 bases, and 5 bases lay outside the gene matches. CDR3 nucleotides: TGTGCCAGCAGCGACGGGACAGTTAATTCACCCCTCCACTTT. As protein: CASSDGTVNSPLHF.

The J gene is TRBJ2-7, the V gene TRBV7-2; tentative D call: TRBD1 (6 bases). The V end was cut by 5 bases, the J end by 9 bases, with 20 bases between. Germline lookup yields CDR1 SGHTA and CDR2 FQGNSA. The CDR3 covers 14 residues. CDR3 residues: CASSPFPRTVRQYF. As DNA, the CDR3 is TGTGCCAGCAGCCCGTTCCCTAGGACAGTGAGGCAGTACTTC.

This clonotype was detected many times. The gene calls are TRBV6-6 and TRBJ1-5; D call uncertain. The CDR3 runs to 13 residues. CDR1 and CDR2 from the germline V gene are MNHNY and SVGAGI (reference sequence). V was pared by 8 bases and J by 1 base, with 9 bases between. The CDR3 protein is CASVTGSNQPQHF. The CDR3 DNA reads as TGTGCCAGCGTTACGGGAAGCAATCAGCCCCAGCATTTT.

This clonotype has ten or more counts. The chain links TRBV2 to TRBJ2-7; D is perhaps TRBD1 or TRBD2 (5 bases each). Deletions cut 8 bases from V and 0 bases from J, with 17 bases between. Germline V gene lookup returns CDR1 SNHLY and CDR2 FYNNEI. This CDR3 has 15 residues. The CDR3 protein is CASSRGVVSSYEQYF. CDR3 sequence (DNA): TGTGCCAGCTCCAGAGGGGTAGTATCCTCCTACGAGCAGTACTTC. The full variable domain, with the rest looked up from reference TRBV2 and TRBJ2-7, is EPEVTQTPSHQVTQMGQEVILRCVPISNHLYFYWYRQILGQKVEFLVSFYNNEISEKSEIFDDQFSVERPDGSNFTLKIRSTKLEDSAMYFCASSRGVVSSYEQYFGPGTRLTVT.